The 2 T cell receptor beta chains presented below share a single source sample, sequenced in a study of beta chain features in type 1 diabetes. Reverse transcribing all isolated RNA meant expressed TCRB transcripts were sequenced. Libraries were prepared by immunoSEQ multiplex PCR; TCRdb keeps only in-frame clonotypes and omits some of them. The data show 140,000 or so clones, roughly a tenth seen once. Input material: central memory CD4+ T cells from blood. These receptors were obtained from a man aged 18-30 years in good health.

This clone showed up just a few times. The chain combines TRBV29-1 with TRBJ2-3; perhaps TRBD1 as D (7 bases). Trimming cost V 2 bases and J 0 bases, with 12 bases left between them. The CDR3 is 15 amino acids. CDR1 is SQVTM and CDR2 is ANQGSEA in the germline V gene. The CDR3 sequence is CSVERPGGSTDTQYF. The CDR3 coding sequence is TGCAGCGTTGAAAGGCCAGGGGGGAGCACAGATACGCAGTATTTT.

The J gene is TRBJ2-1, the V gene TRBV5-1; TRBD2 might be the D (5 bases). Trimming took 3 bases from V and 4 from J, leaving 11 bases between them. CDR1 and CDR2 from the germline V gene are SGHRS and YFSETQ. The CDR3 is 14 residues long. Here the CDR3 DNA reads TGCGCCAGCAGCTCGACTATACCTTACAATGAGCAGTTCTTC. Its translation is CASSSTIPYNEQFF.